This TCR beta chain was documented in a study of T cells in Graves' hyperthyroidism and ophthalmopathy. The study, taken as a whole, reports: Using 13 V-J features, a model discriminated ophthalmopathy from stable hyperthyroidism.

Germline CDR1 KGHDR, CDR2 SFDVKD. V was shortened by 4 bases and J by 4 bases, with 16 bases between the two germline ends. The CDR3 is 16 amino acids. On this clonotype: Its antigen is still unknown.

In patients aged 18 to 65, hyperthyroidism was newly diagnosed, with duration under 2 months. Any patient presenting with uncontrolled infection, other autoimmune disease, pregnancy or lactation was left out. Thyroid ultrasound, orbital computed tomography, clinical symptoms, and serum thyroxine and TRAb underpinned diagnoses. Amplification yielded TCR beta CDR3 regions, with RNA transcripts as the source. Primed by the HTBI set, a first-round RT-PCR was run on the TCR CDR3. Each CDR3 protein gets one entry after TCRdb re-called the multiplex PCR reads with MiXCR. This sample has some 720,000 distinct CDR3 sequences, with about a sixth found just once.

Sequenced material: blood. The clonotype comes from a man aged 18 to 29 with Graves' hyperthyroidism. The J gene is TRBJ2-1, the V gene TRBV24-1; the D gene is possibly TRBD2 (6 bases). CDR3 nucleotides: TGTGCCACCAGTGACCCAGACAGCGGGCTTTACAATGAGCAGTTCTTC. It codes for CATSDPDSGLYNEQFF.